A single sample gave rise to the 21 T cell receptor beta chains below, sequenced in a study of cytomegalovirus exposure and HLA in healthy donors. The PCR employed 60 Vbeta primers together with 13 Jbeta primers. Clones were read by immunoSEQ multiplex PCR, and TCRdb kept only the in-frame ones, dropping some. The sample has 170,000 or so clones, around four fifths seen once. Sequencing input: PBMCs. The receptor set was obtained from a woman between 50 and 59 years old in good health and CMV-seropositive.

This clone was seen only a few times. Here the CDR3 DNA reads TGCAGCGTTGCCGACAGGGCAGGAAATGGCTACACCTTC. Translation: CSVADRAGNGYTF. The chain couples TRBV29-1 to TRBJ1-2; 7 nucleotides agree with TRBD1. The CDR3 has 13 residues. V shed 4 bases, J shed 6 bases, and the junction held 8 bases outside the gene matches. Germline assignment: CDR1 SQVTM and CDR2 ANQGSEA.

The chain joins TRBV18 to TRBJ2-5; tentative D call: TRBD2 (5 bases). Germline V gene lookup returns CDR1 KGHSH and CDR2 LQKENI. V gave up 4 bases and J gave up 5 bases, with 14 bases separating them. The CDR3 length is 14 residues. CDR3 sequence reads: CASSLPTERETQYF. Here the CDR3 DNA reads TGTGCCAGCTCACTTCCGACCGAGCGGGAGACCCAGTACTTC.

V and J are TRBV9 and TRBJ2-7, with 10 bases lining up with TRBD1. With 4 bases clipped from V and 1 base from J, the junction kept 2 bases outside the gene matches. The CDR3 sequence is 14 residues long. Germline V gene lookup returns CDR1 SGDLS and CDR2 YYNGEE. The CDR3, as DNA: TGTGCCAGCAGCCGGGACAGGGGTTCCTACGAGCAGTACTTC. It codes for CASSRDRGSYEQYF.

The CDR3 coding sequence is TGCGCCAGCAGCGCCGGAGCGGGGGCCTACAATGAGCAGTTCTTC. Its translation is CASSAGAGAYNEQFF. This chain joins TRBV5-1 and TRBJ2-1; 8 nucleotides agree with TRBD2. This CDR3 has 15 residues. The ends lost 4 bases at V and 2 bases at J; junction bases unmatched: 5. Germline CDR1 SGHRS, CDR2 YFSETQ.

This chain uses TRBV5-1 with TRBJ1-1, with D maybe TRBD1 (6 bases). The CDR3 has 16 residues. CDR1 SGHRS and CDR2 YFSETQ come from the germline V gene. Trimming shortened V by 1 base and J by 3 bases, and 16 bases separated the two germline ends. This chain's CDR3 is CASSLNTGLGDTEAFF. CDR3 DNA sequence: TGCGCCAGCAGCTTGAACACAGGGTTGGGTGACACTGAAGCTTTCTTT. Together with reference TRBV5-1 and TRBJ1-1, the CDR3 gives the full variable domain: KAGVTQTPRYLIKTRGQQVTLSCSPISGHRSVSWYQQTPGQGLQFLFEYFSETQRNKGNFPGRFSGRQFSNSRSEMNVSTLELGDSALYLCASSLNTGLGDTEAFFGQGTRLTVV.

This chain links TRBV5-1 with TRBJ1-5; 7 bases are shared with TRBD1. Trimming removed 0 bases from V and 6 bases from J; junction bases left unmatched: 6. The CDR3 consists of 15 residues. Germline V gives CDR1 SGHRS, CDR2 YFSETQ. The CDR3: CASSLDSTGSQPQHF. The DNA of the CDR3 is TGCGCCAGCAGCTTGGACTCGACAGGGAGTCAGCCCCAGCATTTT.

The CDR3 sequence: CSVDSLAWYNEQFF. The CDR3 DNA follows: TGCAGCGTTGACTCTCTAGCGTGGTACAATGAGCAGTTCTTC. V gene TRBV29-1 combines with J gene TRBJ2-1; possibly TRBD2 for D (6 bases). CDR3 length equals 14 residues. The germline CDR1 and CDR2 sequences are SQVTM and ANQGSEA. V was trimmed by 3 bases and J by 4 bases, leaving 13 bases between them.

The genes are TRBV6-6 and TRBJ1-2; no firm D call. The V gene lost 4 bases and the J gene lost 5 bases, with 11 bases spanning the gap. Germline CDR1 is MNHNY and CDR2 is SVGAGI (reference sequence). CDR3 length equals 13 residues. The DNA of the CDR3 is TGTGCCAGCAGTTCTCCAGGAGGATATGGCTACACCTTC. It yields the protein CASSSPGGYGYTF.

This chain connects TRBV7-2 to TRBJ2-7; TRBD1 is a possible D gene (6 bases). Germline CDR1 reads SGHTA; CDR2 reads FQGNSA. The CDR3 loop spans 15 amino acids. With 3 bases removed from V and 0 bases from J, the gap between germline ends came to 12 bases. The CDR3 region has the DNA TGTGCCAGCAGCTTCCGGGACACCCGCTCCTACGAGCAGTACTTC. Residues: CASSFRDTRSYEQYF.

The chain links TRBV9 to TRBJ2-2; 10 nucleotides match TRBD1. Germline values: CDR1 SGDLS, CDR2 YYNGEE. Unmatched junction bases numbered 2, after V lost 2 bases and J lost 4 bases. The CDR3 is made up of 15 amino acids. CDR3 sequence reads: CASSVRDRGTGELFF. CDR3 DNA sequence: TGTGCCAGCAGCGTCCGGGACAGGGGCACCGGGGAGCTGTTTTTT.

This chain links TRBV6-4 with TRBJ1-1, with a weak D call TRBD1 (6 bases). V shed 3 bases and J shed 4 bases, with 12 bases lying between them. CDR3 length: 14 residues. Per the germline V gene, CDR1 is MRHNA and CDR2 is SNTAGT. CDR3 sequence reads: CASSEEQGSTEAFF. CDR3 sequence (DNA): TGTGCCAGCAGTGAGGAACAGGGTTCCACTGAAGCTTTCTTT.

The rearrangement joins TRBV5-5 to TRBJ1-2, with TRBD1 as a possible D gene (5 bases). The CDR3 runs to 14 residues. V lost 4 bases and J lost 3, with 13 bases in between. Germline CDR1 SGHKS, CDR2 YYEKEE (reference sequence). The CDR3 protein is CASSQGGGDYGYTF. The CDR3 DNA reads TGTGCCAGCAGCCAAGGTGGAGGGGACTATGGCTACACCTTC.

The chain carries TRBV28 and TRBJ1-2, with 8 bases aligning to TRBD1. V lost 6 bases, J lost 2 bases, and 2 bases stayed unmatched. CDR3 length: 13 amino acids. The germline CDR1 and CDR2 sequences are MDHEN and SYDVKM. CDR3 bases: TGTGCCAGCAGACGACAGGGGAACTATGGCTACACCTTC. The encoded protein is CASRRQGNYGYTF.

This CDR3 is CASSLEVSTGVQFF. In nucleotides, the CDR3 is TGTGCCAGCAGCTTAGAAGTCTCGACGGGGGTGCAGTTCTTC. This chain uses TRBV7-9 with TRBJ2-1; D might be TRBD2 (6 bases). The V gene lost 1 base and the J gene lost 12 bases, with 16 bases spanning the gap. The CDR3 covers 14 residues. Germline V lookup: CDR1 SEHNR, CDR2 FQNEAQ (reference sequence).

This sequence joins TRBV20-1 and TRBJ1-2; D is unresolved. This CDR3 comprises 11 residues. The V gene lost 1 base and the J gene lost 4 bases, with 4 bases spanning the gap. Germline V lookup: CDR1 DFQATT, CDR2 SNEGSKA (reference sequence). The CDR3 coding sequence is TGCAGTGCTAGAGTAGTCTATGGCTACACCTTC. This gives the protein CSARVVYGYTF.

This clone has more than one count but fewer than ten. The chain has TRBV11-3 and TRBJ2-1; TRBD2 matches at 10 bases. The germline V gene encodes CDR1 SGHNT and CDR2 YENEEA. V was pared by 2 bases and J by 7 bases, with 14 bases of the junction left unmatched. This CDR3 has 18 residues. The CDR3 DNA is TGTGCCAGCAGCTTATTTACTCAGCGGGAGGGCCTAGAAAATGAGCAGTTCTTC. Encoded protein: CASSLFTQREGLENEQFF.

Only one count was recorded for this clone. The gene calls are TRBV29-1 and TRBJ2-7; 12 positions agree with TRBD1. CDR3 length: 15 residues. V shed 6 bases, J shed 3 bases, and the junction held 9 bases outside the gene matches. Germline V gene data show CDR1 as SQVTM and CDR2 as ANQGSEA. The DNA of the CDR3 is TGCAGCGTCAGGGGAGGGACAGGGGGCATCTACGAGCAGTACTTC. Amino acid sequence: CSVRGGTGGIYEQYF.

This clone was seen a few times. The V and J genes are TRBV10-3 and TRBJ2-3; perhaps TRBD1 as D (6 bases). V was clipped by 4 bases and J by 11 bases, with 16 bases between them. The CDR3 length is 13 residues. The germline V gene has CDR1 ENHRY and CDR2 SYGVKD. CDR3 protein: CAISGSLGGMQYF. In DNA form, the CDR3 reads TGTGCCATCAGTGGGTCACTAGGGGGTATGCAGTATTTT.

The V call is TRBV4-2, the J call TRBJ1-2; 7 bases line up with TRBD1. Germline V gene data show CDR1 as LGHNA and CDR2 as YNFKEQ. The CDR3 consists of 14 residues. J gave up 7 bases and V 0 bases, and 5 bases lay outside the gene matches. CDR3 sequence (DNA): TGTGCCAGCAGCCAAGATGAGGGGGCGGGTGGCTACACCTTC. Translating gives CASSQDEGAGGYTF.

The J gene is TRBJ2-1, the V gene TRBV6-6; tentatively, D is TRBD2 (7 bases). V lost 5 bases and J lost 4, with 12 bases in between. This CDR3 contains 14 residues. Germline-derived CDR1 and CDR2 are MNHNY and SVGAGI (reference sequence). The CDR3 DNA is TGTGCCAGCAGTGCGGGGGCCAAGTACAATGAGCAGTTCTTC. This encodes CASSAGAKYNEQFF.

The chain recombines TRBV5-6 with TRBJ2-7; D gene ambiguous. CDR3 length: 15 amino acids. Germline-derived CDR1 and CDR2 are SGHDT and YYEEEE. Trimming stripped 0 bases from V and 7 bases from J, with 17 bases between. The CDR3 region has the DNA TGTGCCAGCAGCTTGGTGGCGGTACCCCTTATGGAGCAGTACTTC. Its protein is CASSLVAVPLMEQYF.